The 11 T cell receptor beta chains listed next were all sequenced from one sample in a study of human T cells and chemical hapten exposure. Time point: pre-sensitization, week 0. Treatment denoted: therapeutic diphenylcyclopropenone sensitization with weekly scalp DPC. TCRdb processed the RACE reads anew with MiXCR; each CDR3 protein has one entry. In the table there are about 64,000 distinct CDR3 sequences, about 11% of which are singletons. The sample consisted of whole blood, taken in connection with sensitization to the hapten diphenylcyclopropenone (DPC). These receptors all come from a woman in her 40s with alopecia areata. Some clones in this sample may be carry-over from other donors' samples.

The sample holds a few counts of this clonotype. The rearrangement joins TRBV7-8 to TRBJ2-2; TRBD2 matches 9 bases. CDR3 length: 16 amino acids. The germline V gene has CDR1 SGHVS and CDR2 FQNEAQ. V lost 1 base and J lost 5; bases outside the gene matches: 5. Written as DNA, the CDR3 is TGTGCCAGCAGCTTAGAGGCTAGCGGGGTTACCGGGGAGCTGTTTTTT. As protein: CASSLEASGVTGELFF.

This clonotype appeared a few times. CDR3 loop: CAWSVRGGEYF. The CDR3 DNA follows: TGTGCCTGGAGTGTACGGGGAGGGGAGTACTTC. V usage is TRBV30 and J usage is TRBJ2-5, with 7 bases lining up with TRBD2. CDR3 length: 11 residues. Germline V CDR1 and CDR2: GTSNPN, SVGIG (reference sequence). V dropped 0 bases and J dropped 12; count of bases not matched to a gene: 4.

A note on this clonotype: A much larger clone lies a single base off, so this may be a read error. The J gene is TRBJ2-7, the V gene TRBV7-9; tentatively, D is TRBD1 or TRBD2 (5 bases each). With 11 bases removed from V and 2 bases from J, the gap between germline ends came to 19 bases. In germline, CDR1 is SEHNR, CDR2 FQNEAQ (reference sequence). The CDR3 has 14 residues. The CDR3 sequence is CAGENRDHPYEQYF. The CDR3 DNA reads as TGTGCCGGAGAAAACCGGGACCATCCCTACGAGCAGTACTTC.

This clonotype has at least ten counts. The chain joins TRBV20-1 to TRBJ1-2; tentative D call: TRBD1 (6 bases). V gave up 5 bases and J gave up 1 base, with 14 bases separating them. Germline-derived CDR1 and CDR2 are DFQATT and SNEGSKA (reference sequence). The CDR3 sequence is 14 residues long. DNA for the CDR3: TGCAGTGCTGAGCCTCGGACAGATAACTATGGCTACACCTTC. This codes for CSAEPRTDNYGYTF.

This clonotype was counted at least ten times. This chain uses TRBV5-1 with TRBJ2-1; 12 bases agree with TRBD2. Germline V CDR1 and CDR2: SGHRS, YFSETQ. The ends lost 2 bases at V and 5 bases at J; junction bases unmatched: 2. The CDR3 is made up of 15 amino acids. The CDR3 coding sequence is TGCGCCAGCAGCTTCTCTAGCGGGAGGGACAATGAGCAGTTCTTC. Amino acids: CASSFSSGRDNEQFF.

The chain employs TRBV5-1 and TRBJ2-7; possible D gene TRBD1, 5 bases. CDR1 is SGHRS, CDR2 YFSETQ, per germline. Between the trimmed V and J ends, which lost 0 bases and 5 bases, there was a span of 9 bases. The CDR3 length is 13 residues. The CDR3 loop reads CASSLGQSNEQYF. The CDR3, as DNA: TGCGCCAGCAGCTTGGGACAGTCCAACGAGCAGTACTTC.

This clonotype was found many times. This chain joins TRBV5-1 and TRBJ2-7; 10 nucleotides align to TRBD2. The CDR3 contains 16 residues. Germline values: CDR1 SGHRS, CDR2 YFSETQ. The trim removed 0 bases at V and 5 bases at J, leaving 8 bases unmatched. The DNA of the CDR3 is TGCGCCAGCAGCTTGGAACCTAGCGGGAGTGTCAACGAGCAGTACTTC. This codes for CASSLEPSGSVNEQYF.

This clonotype was observed a few times. The CDR3 DNA sequence: TGTGCCAGCAGTCGGACCCGGAAAGGGTACGAGCAGTACTTC. The encoded protein is CASSRTRKGYEQYF. The gene calls are TRBV7-2 and TRBJ2-7; D is ambiguous. Per the germline V gene, CDR1 is SGHTA and CDR2 is FQGNSA. V dropped 6 bases and J dropped 4 bases, with 16 bases sitting between them. The CDR3 is made up of 14 amino acids.

This clonotype has a count of ten or more. The rearrangement uses TRBV25-1 and TRBJ1-1, with a possible D match to TRBD1 (6 bases). Trimming removed 6 bases from V and 4 bases from J, with 15 bases in between. Germline V lookup: CDR1 MGHDK, CDR2 SYGVNS. This CDR3 region has 14 residues. The CDR3 DNA is TGTGCCAGCAGCCTGGGGGGGGCTACCACTGAAGCTTTCTTT. The encoded protein is CASSLGGATTEAFF.

At least ten counts were recorded for this clonotype. This chain joins TRBV7-9 and TRBJ2-5; D call uncertain. The CDR3 covers 12 residues. V gave up 5 bases and J gave up 7 bases, with 11 bases separating them. Per germline, CDR1 SEHNR and CDR2 FQNEAQ (reference sequence). The CDR3 is CASSLLKGTQYF. CDR3 sequence (DNA): TGTGCCAGCAGCCTACTGAAGGGGACCCAGTACTTC. Using reference TRBV7-9 and TRBJ2-5 for the parts outside the CDR3, the full variable domain is DTGVSQNPRHKITKRGQNVTFRCDPISEHNRLYWYRQTLGQGPEFLTYFQNEAQLEKSRLLSDRFSAERPKGSFSTLEIQRTEQGDSAMYLCASSLLKGTQYFGPGTRLLVL.

The chain is built from TRBV6-2 or TRBV6-3 and TRBJ2-7; D uncertain. Germline V CDR1 and CDR2: MNHEY, SVGEGT. V lost 0 bases, J lost 4 bases, and 13 bases lay in between. This CDR3 has 15 residues. The CDR3 region is CASSYSGPGAYEQYF. CDR3 nucleotide sequence: TGTGCCAGCAGTTACTCCGGGCCTGGAGCGTACGAGCAGTACTTC.